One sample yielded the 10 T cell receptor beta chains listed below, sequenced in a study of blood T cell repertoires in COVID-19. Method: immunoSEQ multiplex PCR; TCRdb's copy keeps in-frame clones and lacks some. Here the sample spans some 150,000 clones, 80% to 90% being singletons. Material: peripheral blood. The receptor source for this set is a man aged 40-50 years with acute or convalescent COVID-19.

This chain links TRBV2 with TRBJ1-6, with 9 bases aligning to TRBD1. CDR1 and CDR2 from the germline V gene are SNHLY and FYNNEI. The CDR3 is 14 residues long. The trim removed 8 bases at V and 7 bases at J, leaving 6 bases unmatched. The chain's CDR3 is CASVRDRANSPLHF. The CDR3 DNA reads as TGTGCCAGCGTTAGGGACAGGGCAAATTCACCCCTCCACTTT. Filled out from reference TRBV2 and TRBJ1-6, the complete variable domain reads EPEVTQTPSHQVTQMGQEVILRCVPISNHLYFYWYRQILGQKVEFLVSFYNNEISEKSEIFDDQFSVERPDGSNFTLKIRSTKLEDSAMYFCASVRDRANSPLHFGNGTRLTVT.

Here the CDR3 DNA reads TGTGCCAGCACCCTACAGGGTTGGGGCTACACCTTC. Protein: CASTLQGWGYTF. The J gene is TRBJ1-2, the V gene TRBV6-5; D may be TRBD1 (6 bases). Trimming removed 7 bases from V and 8 bases from J, with 14 bases in between. The CDR3 sequence is 12 residues long. Germline V CDR1 and CDR2: MNHEY, SVGAGI.

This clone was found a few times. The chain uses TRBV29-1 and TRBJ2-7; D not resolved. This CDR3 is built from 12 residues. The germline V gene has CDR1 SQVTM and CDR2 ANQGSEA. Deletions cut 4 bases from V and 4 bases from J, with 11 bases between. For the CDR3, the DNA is TGCAGCGTTGGTTCAGGCATTTACGAGCAGTACTTC. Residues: CSVGSGIYEQYF.

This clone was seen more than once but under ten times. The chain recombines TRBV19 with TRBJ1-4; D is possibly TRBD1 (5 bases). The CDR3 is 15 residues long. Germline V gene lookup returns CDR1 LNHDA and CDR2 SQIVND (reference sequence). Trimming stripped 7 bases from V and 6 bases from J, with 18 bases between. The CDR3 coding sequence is TGTGCCAGTAAAGAGGTCGGGGGGAGGGATGAAAAACTGTTTTTT. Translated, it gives CASKEVGGRDEKLFF.

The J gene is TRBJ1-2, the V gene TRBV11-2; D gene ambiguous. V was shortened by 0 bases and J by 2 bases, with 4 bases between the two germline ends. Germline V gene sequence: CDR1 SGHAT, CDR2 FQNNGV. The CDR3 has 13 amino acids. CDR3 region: CASSLDENYGYTF. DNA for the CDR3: TGTGCCAGCAGCTTAGACGAGAACTATGGCTACACCTTC.

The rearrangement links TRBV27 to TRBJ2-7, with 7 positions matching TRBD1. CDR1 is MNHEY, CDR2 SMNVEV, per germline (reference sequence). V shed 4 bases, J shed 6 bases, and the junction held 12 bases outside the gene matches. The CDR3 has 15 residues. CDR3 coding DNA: TGTGCCAGCAGTTCCTCTAGACAGGGCACGGGCGAGCAGTACTTC. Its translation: CASSSSRQGTGEQYF.

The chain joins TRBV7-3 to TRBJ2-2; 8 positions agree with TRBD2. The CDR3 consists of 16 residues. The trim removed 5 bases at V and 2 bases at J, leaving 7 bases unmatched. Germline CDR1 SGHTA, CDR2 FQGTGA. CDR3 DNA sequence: TGTGCCAGCAGCCCAACTGCGGGGGGAAACACCGGGGAGCTGTTTTTT. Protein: CASSPTAGGNTGELFF.

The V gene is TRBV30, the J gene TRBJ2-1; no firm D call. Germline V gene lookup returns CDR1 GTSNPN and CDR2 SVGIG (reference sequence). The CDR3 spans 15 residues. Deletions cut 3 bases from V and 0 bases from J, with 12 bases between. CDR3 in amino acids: CAWRRLDSSYNEQFF. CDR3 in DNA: TGTGCCTGGAGGAGGCTCGATAGCTCCTACAATGAGCAGTTCTTC.

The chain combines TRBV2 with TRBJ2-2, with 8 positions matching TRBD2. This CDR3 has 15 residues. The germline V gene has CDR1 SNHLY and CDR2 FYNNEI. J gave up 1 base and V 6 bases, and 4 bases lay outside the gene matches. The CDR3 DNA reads TGTGCCAGCAGAGGGCTAGCGGGGAACACCGGGGAGCTGTTTTTT. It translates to CASRGLAGNTGELFF.

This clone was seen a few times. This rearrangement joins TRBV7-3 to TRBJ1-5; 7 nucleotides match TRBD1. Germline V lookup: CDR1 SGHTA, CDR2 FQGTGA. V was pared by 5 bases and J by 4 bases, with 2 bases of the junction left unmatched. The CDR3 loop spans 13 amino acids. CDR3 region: CASSMTGNQPQHF. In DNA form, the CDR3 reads TGTGCCAGCAGCATGACAGGGAATCAGCCCCAGCATTTT.